The 7 T cell receptor beta chains below all came from one sample that was sequenced in a study of T cell changes during pregnancy in multiple sclerosis. Assay: immunoSEQ multiplex PCR; the TCRdb copy retains only in-frame clones and omits some. The sample gives about 36,000 clones, 93% of which show up once; roughly 0.39% is in the top ten. Sequencing used CD4+ T cells from peripheral blood mononuclear cells, obtained in the first trimester of pregnancy. The receptors originated from a female donor with multiple sclerosis, enrolled in a pregnancy study.

The gene calls are TRBV6-1 and TRBJ2-7; 7 bases match TRBD2. There are 13 residues in the CDR3. Losses at the gene ends were 6 bases for V and 3 bases for J; bases not matched to a gene: 5. Looked up from germline, CDR1 is MNHNS and CDR2 is SASEGT. The CDR3 nucleotides are TGTGCCAGCAGGGGAGGGCCCAGCTACGAGCAGTACTTC. Its protein product is CASRGGPSYEQYF.

This clone has a single count. The V call is TRBV28, the J call TRBJ1-3; no clear D gene. Per the germline V gene, CDR1 is MDHEN and CDR2 is SYDVKM. The CDR3 runs 15 residues. Trimming took 5 bases from V and 1 from J, leaving 12 bases between them. The CDR3 reads CASSQTRRSGNTIYF. The CDR3 nucleotides read TGTGCCAGCAGTCAGACCCGGAGGTCTGGAAACACCATATATTTT.

V usage is TRBV27 and J usage is TRBJ1-5; 8 bases agree with TRBD1. The CDR3 totals 15 residues. From germline, CDR1 is MNHEY and CDR2 SMNVEV (reference sequence). With V trimmed by 6 bases and J by 3 bases, 7 bases remained unmatched. CDR3 nucleotides: TGTGCCAGCAGACCGGGACAGGTAAACAATCAGCCCCAGCATTTT. Its protein product is CASRPGQVNNQPQHF.

The gene calls are TRBV7-2 and TRBJ1-2; 8 nucleotides align to TRBD1. The V gene's germline CDR1 is SGHTA and CDR2 FQGNSA. V lost 5 bases, J lost 2 bases, and 13 bases stayed unmatched. The CDR3 covers 17 residues. The CDR3 DNA sequence: TGTGCCAGCAGCGTGCACAATGGACAGGGTTCGAACTATGGCTACACCTTC. Translating gives CASSVHNGQGSNYGYTF.

The chain recombines TRBV5-1 with TRBJ2-1, with TRBD2 identical over 11 bases. V shed 4 bases and J 5 bases; nucleotides not matched to a gene: 5. This CDR3 has 15 amino acids. Germline-derived CDR1 and CDR2 are SGHRS and YFSETQ. The chain's CDR3 is CASSILAGGNNEQFF. Written as DNA, the CDR3 is TGCGCCAGCAGCATTCTAGCGGGGGGAAACAATGAGCAGTTCTTC.

The chain joins TRBV10-1 to TRBJ2-7; TRBD1 matches 9 bases. The length of the CDR3 is 15 residues. The germline gives CDR1 WNHNN, CDR2 SYGVQD (reference sequence). J lost 5 bases, V lost 6 bases, and 11 bases had no gene match. The CDR3 loop is CASSTGGQGTHEQYF. The CDR3 DNA follows: TGCGCCAGCAGCACCGGTGGACAGGGGACCCACGAGCAGTACTTC.

The chain is built from TRBV2 and TRBJ2-7, with unresolved D. Germline V gene sequence: CDR1 SNHLY, CDR2 FYNNEI. V lost 4 bases and J 2 bases, leaving 9 bases between the germline ends. The CDR3 has 13 residues. The CDR3 here is CASSVRRTYEQYF. In DNA, the CDR3 is TGTGCCAGCAGTGTACGGCGGACCTACGAGCAGTACTTC.